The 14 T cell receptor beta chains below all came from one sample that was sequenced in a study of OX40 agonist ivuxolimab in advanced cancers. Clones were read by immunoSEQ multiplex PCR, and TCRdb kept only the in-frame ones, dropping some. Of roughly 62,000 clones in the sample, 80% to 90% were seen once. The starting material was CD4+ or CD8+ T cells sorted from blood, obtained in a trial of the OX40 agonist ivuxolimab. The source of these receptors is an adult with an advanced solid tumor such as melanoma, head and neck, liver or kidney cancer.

CDR3 sequence: CASSITGGRNEQFF. The CDR3 bases are TGTGCCAGTAGTATCACGGGGGGGCGGAATGAGCAGTTCTTC. This rearrangement joins TRBV19 to TRBJ2-1; 8 bases map to TRBD2. Germline V lookup: CDR1 LNHDA, CDR2 SQIVND (reference sequence). This CDR3 region has 14 residues. After removal of 3 bases from V and 7 bases from J, the junction contained 5 bases not matched to a gene.

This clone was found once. Here the CDR3 reads CASSSTPGDYEQYF. The CDR3 bases are TGTGCCAGCAGTTCCACTCCCGGGGACTACGAGCAGTACTTC. The genes are TRBV7-2 and TRBJ2-7, with TRBD2 as a possible D gene (5 bases). The V gene lost 6 bases and the J gene lost 3 bases, with 15 bases spanning the gap. Germline V gives CDR1 SGHTA, CDR2 FQGNSA. This CDR3 is 14 amino acids long.

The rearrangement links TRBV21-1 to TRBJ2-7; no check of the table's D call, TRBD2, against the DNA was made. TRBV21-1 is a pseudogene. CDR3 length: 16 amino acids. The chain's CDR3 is CASSPGGATLGYEQYF. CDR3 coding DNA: TGTGCCAGCAGCCCGGGGGGTGCCACACTCGGCTACGAGCAGTACTTC.

Here the CDR3 DNA reads TGTGCCAGCAGCTGGTCTAGAGGGAGACTGACCCATGAGCAGTTCTTC. Protein product: CASSWSRGRLTHEQFF. This chain joins TRBV7-2 and TRBJ2-1, with D perhaps matching TRBD2 (5 bases). V lost 4 bases and J 8 bases, leaving 21 bases between the germline ends. This CDR3 is 16 amino acids long. Germline CDR1 and CDR2: SGHTA and FQGNSA.

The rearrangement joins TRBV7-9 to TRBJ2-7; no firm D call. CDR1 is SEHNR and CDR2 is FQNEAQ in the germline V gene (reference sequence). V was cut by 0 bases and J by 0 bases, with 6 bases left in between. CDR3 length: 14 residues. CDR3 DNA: TGTGCCAGCAGCTTAGCCAGGTACTCCTACGAGCAGTACTTC. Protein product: CASSLARYSYEQYF.

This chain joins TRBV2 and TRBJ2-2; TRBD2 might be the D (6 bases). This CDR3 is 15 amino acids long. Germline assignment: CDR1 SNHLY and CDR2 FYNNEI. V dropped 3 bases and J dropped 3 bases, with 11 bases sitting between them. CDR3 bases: TGTGCCAGCAGTGATGGGCGGGGTTACACCGGGGAGCTGTTTTTT. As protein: CASSDGRGYTGELFF.

In DNA form, the CDR3 reads TGTGCCAGTAGTTCCATGGAGGGCGGCACCGGGGAGCTGTTTTTT. Amino acid sequence: CASSSMEGGTGELFF. This sequence joins TRBV19 and TRBJ2-2; D is perhaps TRBD2 (6 bases). Looked up from germline, CDR1 is LNHDA and CDR2 is SQIVND (reference sequence). The CDR3 contains 15 residues. V gave up 5 bases and J gave up 4 bases, with 14 bases separating them.

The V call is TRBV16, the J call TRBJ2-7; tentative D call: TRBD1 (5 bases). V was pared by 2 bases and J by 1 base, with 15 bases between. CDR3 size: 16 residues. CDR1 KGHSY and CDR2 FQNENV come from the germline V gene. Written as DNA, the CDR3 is TGTGCCAGCAGCCAACTCGATCGGTCAGGGTCCTACGAGCAGTACTTC. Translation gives CASSQLDRSGSYEQYF.

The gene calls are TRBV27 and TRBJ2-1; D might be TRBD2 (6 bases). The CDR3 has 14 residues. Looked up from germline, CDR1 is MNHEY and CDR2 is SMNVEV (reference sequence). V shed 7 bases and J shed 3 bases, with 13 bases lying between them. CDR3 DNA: TGTGCCAGCATGGACTACGAAGGCTACAATGAGCAGTTCTTC. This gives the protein CASMDYEGYNEQFF.

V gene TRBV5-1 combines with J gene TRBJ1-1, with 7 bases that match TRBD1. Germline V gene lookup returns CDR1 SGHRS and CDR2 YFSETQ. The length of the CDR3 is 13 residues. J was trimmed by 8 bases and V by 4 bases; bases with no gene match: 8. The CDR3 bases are TGCGCCAGCAGCAGTGGGACAGCCCCAGAAGCTTTCTTT. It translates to CASSSGTAPEAFF.

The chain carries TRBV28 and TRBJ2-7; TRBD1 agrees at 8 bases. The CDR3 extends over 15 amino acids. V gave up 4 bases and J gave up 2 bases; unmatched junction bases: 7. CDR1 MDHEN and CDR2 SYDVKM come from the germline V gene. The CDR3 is CASSYRGRTTYEQYF. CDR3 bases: TGTGCCAGCAGTTACAGGGGGAGAACCACCTACGAGCAGTACTTC.

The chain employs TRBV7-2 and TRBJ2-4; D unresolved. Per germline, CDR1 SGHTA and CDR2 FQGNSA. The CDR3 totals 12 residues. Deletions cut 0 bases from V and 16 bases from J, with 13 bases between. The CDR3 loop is CASSLAQRAPYF. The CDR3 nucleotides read TGTGCCAGCAGCTTAGCGCAAAGGGCCCCTTACTTC.

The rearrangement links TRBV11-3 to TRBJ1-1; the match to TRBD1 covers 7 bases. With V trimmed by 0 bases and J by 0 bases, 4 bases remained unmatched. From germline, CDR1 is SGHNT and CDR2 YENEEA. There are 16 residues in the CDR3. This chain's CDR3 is CASSLEGGTVNTEAFF. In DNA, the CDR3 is TGTGCCAGCAGCTTAGAGGGGGGGACAGTGAACACTGAAGCTTTCTTT.

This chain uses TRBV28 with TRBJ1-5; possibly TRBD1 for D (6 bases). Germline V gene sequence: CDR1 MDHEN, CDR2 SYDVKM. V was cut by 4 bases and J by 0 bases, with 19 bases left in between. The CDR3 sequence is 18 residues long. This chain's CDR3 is CASSSPGHPDYSNQPQHF. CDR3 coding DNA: TGTGCCAGCAGTTCTCCGGGACACCCAGACTATAGCAATCAGCCCCAGCATTTT.